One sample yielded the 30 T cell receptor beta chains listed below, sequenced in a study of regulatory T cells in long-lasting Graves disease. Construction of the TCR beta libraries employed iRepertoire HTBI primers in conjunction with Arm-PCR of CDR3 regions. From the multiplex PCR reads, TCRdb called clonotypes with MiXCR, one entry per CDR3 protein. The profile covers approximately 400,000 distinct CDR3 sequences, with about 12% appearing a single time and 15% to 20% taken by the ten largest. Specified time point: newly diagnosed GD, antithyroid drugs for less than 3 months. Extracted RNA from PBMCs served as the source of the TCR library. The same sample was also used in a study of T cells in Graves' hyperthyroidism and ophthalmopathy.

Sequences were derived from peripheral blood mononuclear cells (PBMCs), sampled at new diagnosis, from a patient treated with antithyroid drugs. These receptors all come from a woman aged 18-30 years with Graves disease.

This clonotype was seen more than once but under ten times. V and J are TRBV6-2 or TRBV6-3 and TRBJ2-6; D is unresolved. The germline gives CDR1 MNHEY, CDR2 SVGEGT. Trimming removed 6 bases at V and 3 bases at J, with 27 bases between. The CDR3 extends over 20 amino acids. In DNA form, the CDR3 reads TGTGCCAGCAGCCCCACCGAGGCGGAGCGCCGGAAGGGTGGGGCCAACGTCCTGACTTTC. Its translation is CASSPTEAERRKGGANVLTF.

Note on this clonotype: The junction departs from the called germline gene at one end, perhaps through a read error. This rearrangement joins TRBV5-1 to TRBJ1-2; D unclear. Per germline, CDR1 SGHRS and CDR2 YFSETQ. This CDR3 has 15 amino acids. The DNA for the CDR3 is TGTGCCAGCAGACCGCTCTCGGGAGGAGACTATGGCTACACCTTC. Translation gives CASRPLSGGDYGYTF.

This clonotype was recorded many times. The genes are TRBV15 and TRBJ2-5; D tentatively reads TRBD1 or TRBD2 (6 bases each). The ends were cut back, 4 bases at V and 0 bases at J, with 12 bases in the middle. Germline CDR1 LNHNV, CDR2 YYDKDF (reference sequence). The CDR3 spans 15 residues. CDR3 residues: CATSKGGVNQETQYF. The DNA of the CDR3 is TGTGCCACCAGCAAGGGGGGCGTCAACCAAGAGACCCAGTACTTC. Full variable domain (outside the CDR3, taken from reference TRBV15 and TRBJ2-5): DAMVIQNPRYQVTQFGKPVTLSCSQTLNHNVMYWYQQKSSQAPKLLFHYYDKDFNNEADTPDNFQSRRPNTSFCFLDIRSPGLGDTAMYLCATSKGGVNQETQYFGPGTRLLVL.

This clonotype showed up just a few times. This CDR3 reads CASSPNLGIQETQYF. CDR3 nucleotide sequence: TGTGCCAGCAGCCCCAACCTCGGGATACAAGAGACCCAGTACTTC. The gene calls are TRBV9 and TRBJ2-1; weak D call: TRBD2 (5 bases). The J call is doubtful: the DNA matches TRBJ2-5 better. Germline V gene sequence: CDR1 SGDLS, CDR2 YYNGEE. This CDR3 has 15 residues.

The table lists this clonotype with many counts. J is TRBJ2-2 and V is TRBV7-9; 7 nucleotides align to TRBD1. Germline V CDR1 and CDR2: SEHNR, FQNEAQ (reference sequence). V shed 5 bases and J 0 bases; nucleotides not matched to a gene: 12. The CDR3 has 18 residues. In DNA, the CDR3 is TGTGCCAGCAGCGCTACGAGATGGGACAGCTCGAACACCGGGGAGCTGTTTTTT. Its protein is CASSATRWDSSNTGELFF.

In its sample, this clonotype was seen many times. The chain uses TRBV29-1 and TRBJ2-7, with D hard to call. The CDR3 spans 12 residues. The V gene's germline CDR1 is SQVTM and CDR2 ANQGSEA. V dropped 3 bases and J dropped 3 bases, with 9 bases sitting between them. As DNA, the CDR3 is TGCAGCGTTGATGGCAATGACTACGAGCAGTACTTC. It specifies CSVDGNDYEQYF.

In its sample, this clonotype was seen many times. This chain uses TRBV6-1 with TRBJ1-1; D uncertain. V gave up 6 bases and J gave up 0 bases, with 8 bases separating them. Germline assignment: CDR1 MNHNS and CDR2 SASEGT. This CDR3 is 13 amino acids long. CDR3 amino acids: CASSLQMNTEAFF. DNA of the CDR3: TGTGCCAGCAGCCTTCAGATGAACACTGAAGCTTTCTTT.

The CDR3 region is CASSQPLDPDTQYF. The CDR3 DNA follows: TGTGCCAGCAGCCAACCACTAGATCCAGATACGCAGTATTTT. The V and J genes are TRBV4-2 and TRBJ2-3; a possible D gene is TRBD2 (5 bases). Germline-derived CDR1 and CDR2 are LGHNA and YNFKEQ. The CDR3 is made up of 14 amino acids. V shed 2 bases and J shed 4 bases, with 10 bases lying between them.

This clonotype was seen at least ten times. The CDR3 DNA follows: TGTGCCAGCAGGCCCACCAGCGGAGTACCCCATCAGCCCCAGCATTTT. Translating gives CASRPTSGVPHQPQHF. The gene calls are TRBV2 and TRBJ1-5; D unclear. The CDR3 has 16 residues. Trimming took 6 bases from V and 5 from J, leaving 20 bases between them. The germline V gene has CDR1 SNHLY and CDR2 FYNNEI.

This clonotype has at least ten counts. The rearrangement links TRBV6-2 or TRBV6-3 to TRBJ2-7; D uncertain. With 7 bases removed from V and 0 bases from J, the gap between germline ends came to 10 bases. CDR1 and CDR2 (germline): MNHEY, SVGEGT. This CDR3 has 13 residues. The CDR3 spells CASTPGVSYEQYV. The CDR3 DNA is TGTGCCAGCACCCCTGGGGTCTCCTACGAGCAGTACGTC.

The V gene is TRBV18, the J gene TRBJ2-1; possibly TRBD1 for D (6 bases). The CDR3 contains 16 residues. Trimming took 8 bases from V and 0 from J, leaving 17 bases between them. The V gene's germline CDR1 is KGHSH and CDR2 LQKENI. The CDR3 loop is CASPMMQGNSYNEQFF. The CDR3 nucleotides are TGTGCCAGCCCTATGATGCAGGGGAACTCCTACAATGAGCAGTTCTTC.

The CDR3 DNA reads TGCGCCAGCAGCCAAATTGCCGGGACTAGCGGCCACCGCACAGATACGCAGTATTTT. This translates into CASSQIAGTSGHRTDTQYF. The gene calls are TRBV4-3 and TRBJ2-3; TRBD2 matches at 11 bases. Germline lookup yields CDR1 LGHNA and CDR2 YSLEER. The junction had 11 bases not matched to a gene; V was cut back by 2 bases and J by 1 base. The CDR3 length is 19 residues.

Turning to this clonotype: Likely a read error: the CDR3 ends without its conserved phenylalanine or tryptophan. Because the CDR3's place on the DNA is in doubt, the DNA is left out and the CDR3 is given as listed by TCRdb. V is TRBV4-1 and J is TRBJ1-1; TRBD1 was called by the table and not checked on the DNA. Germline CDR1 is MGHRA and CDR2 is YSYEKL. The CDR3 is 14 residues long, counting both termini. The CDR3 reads CASSQDGFTRGIEI.

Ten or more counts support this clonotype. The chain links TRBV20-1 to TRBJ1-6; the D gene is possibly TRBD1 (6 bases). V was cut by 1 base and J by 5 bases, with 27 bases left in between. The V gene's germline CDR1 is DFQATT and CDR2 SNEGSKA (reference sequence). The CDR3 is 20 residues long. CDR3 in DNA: TGCAGTGCTAGAGTATACAGTGTTCAGGGGTCGGGCATGGATAATTCACCCCTCCACTTT. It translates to CSARVYSVQGSGMDNSPLHF.

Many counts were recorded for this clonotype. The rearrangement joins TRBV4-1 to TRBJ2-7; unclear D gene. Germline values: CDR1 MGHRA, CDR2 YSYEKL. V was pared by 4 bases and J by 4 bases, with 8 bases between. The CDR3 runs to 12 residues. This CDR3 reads CASSLQVYEQYF. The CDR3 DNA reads TGCGCCAGCAGCCTACAAGTTTACGAGCAGTACTTC.

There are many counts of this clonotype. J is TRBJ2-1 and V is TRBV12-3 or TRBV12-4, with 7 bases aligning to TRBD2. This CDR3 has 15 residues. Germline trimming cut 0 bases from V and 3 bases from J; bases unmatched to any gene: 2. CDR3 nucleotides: TGTGCCAGCAGTTTAGCGCTAGCGGACTACAATGAGCAGTTCTTC. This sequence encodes CASSLALADYNEQFF.

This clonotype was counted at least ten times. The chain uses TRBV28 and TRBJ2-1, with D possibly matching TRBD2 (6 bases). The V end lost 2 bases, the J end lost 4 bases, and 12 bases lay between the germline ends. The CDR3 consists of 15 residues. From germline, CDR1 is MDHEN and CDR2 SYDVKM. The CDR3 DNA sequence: TGTGCCAGCAGTTTAGGTAGCGGAGAGTACAATGAGCAGTTCTTC. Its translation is CASSLGSGEYNEQFF.

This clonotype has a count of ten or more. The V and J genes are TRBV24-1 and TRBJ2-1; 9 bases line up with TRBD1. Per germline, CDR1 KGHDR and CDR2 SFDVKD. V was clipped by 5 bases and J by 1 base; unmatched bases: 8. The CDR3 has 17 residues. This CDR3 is CATSASKDRGSYNEQFF. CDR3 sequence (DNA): TGTGCCACCAGTGCCTCCAAAGACAGGGGGTCCTACAATGAGCAGTTCTTC.

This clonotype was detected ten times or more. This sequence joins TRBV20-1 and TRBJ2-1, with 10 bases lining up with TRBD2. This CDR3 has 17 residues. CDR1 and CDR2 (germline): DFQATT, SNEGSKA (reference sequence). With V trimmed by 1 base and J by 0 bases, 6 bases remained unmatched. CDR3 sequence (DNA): TGCAGTGCTAGAGCTTTCTCTAGCGGGAGCTCCTACAATGAGCAGTTCTTC. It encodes CSARAFSSGSSYNEQFF.

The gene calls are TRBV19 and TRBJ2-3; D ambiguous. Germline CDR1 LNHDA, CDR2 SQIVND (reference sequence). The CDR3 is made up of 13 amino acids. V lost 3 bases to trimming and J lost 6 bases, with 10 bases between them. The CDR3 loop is CASSIGTSDTQYF. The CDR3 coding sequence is TGTGCCAGTAGTATCGGTACCTCGGATACGCAGTATTTT.

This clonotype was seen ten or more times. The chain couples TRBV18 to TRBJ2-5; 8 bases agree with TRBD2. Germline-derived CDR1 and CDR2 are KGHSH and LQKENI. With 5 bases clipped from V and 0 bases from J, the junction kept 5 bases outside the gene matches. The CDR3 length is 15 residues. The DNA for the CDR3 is TGTGCCAGCTCAAGAGCGGGGGCGAACCAAGAGACCCAGTACTTC. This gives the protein CASSRAGANQETQYF.

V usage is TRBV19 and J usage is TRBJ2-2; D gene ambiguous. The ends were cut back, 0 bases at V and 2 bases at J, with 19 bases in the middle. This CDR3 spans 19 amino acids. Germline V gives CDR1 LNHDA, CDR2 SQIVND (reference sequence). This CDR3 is CASSIDRLSHSVNTGELFF. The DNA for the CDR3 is TGTGCCAGTAGTATAGACAGACTCAGCCACTCCGTCAACACCGGGGAGCTGTTTTTT.

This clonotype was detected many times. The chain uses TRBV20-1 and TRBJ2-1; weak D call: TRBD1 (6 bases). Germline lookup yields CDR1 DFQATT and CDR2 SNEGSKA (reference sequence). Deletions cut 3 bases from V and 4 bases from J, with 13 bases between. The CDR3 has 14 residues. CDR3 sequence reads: CSASPGDRYNEQFF. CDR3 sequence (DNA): TGCAGTGCTAGCCCAGGGGATCGGTACAATGAGCAGTTCTTC.

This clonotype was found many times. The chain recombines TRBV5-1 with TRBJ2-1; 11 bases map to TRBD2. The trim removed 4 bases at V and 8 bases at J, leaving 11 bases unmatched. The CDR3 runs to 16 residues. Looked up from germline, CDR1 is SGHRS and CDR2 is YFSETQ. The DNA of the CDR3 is TGCGCCAGCAGCCATCGAATAGCGGGAGGGGGCCATGAGCAGTTCTTC. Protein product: CASSHRIAGGGHEQFF.

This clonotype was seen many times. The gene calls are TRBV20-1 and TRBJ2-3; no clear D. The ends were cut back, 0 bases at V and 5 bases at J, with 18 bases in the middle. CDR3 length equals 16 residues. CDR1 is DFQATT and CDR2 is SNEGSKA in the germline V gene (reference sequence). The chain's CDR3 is CSARDLSSDGVDTQYF. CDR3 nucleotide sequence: TGCAGTGCTAGAGATCTGTCGTCTGATGGGGTAGATACGCAGTATTTT.

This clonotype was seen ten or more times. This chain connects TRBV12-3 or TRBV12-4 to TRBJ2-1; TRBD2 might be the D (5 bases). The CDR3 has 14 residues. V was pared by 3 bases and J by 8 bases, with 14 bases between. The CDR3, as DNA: TGTGCCAGCAGTTTTTGGACTGGCAGGCATGAGCAGTTCTTC. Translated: CASSFWTGRHEQFF.

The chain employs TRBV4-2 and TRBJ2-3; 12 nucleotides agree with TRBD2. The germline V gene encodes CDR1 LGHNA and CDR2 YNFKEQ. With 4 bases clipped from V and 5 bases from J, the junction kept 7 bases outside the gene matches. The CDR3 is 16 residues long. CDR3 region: CASSLRLAGAIDTQYF. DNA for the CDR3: TGTGCCAGCAGCCTCAGACTAGCGGGGGCCATAGATACGCAGTATTTT.

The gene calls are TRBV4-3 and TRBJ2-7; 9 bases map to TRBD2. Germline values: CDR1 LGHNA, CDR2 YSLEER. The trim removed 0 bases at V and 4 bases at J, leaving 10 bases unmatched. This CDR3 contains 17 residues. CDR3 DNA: TGCGCCAGCAGCCAAGAGAGGTGGGCGGGAGGGTATTACGAGCAGTACTTC. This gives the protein CASSQERWAGGYYEQYF.

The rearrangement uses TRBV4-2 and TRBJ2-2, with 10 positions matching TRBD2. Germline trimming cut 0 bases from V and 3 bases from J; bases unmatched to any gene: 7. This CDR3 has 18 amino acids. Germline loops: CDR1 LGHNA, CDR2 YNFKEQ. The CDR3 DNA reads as TGTGCCAGCAGCCAAGAATCATTAGGACTAGCGGACACCGGGGAGCTGTTTTTT. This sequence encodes CASSQESLGLADTGELFF.

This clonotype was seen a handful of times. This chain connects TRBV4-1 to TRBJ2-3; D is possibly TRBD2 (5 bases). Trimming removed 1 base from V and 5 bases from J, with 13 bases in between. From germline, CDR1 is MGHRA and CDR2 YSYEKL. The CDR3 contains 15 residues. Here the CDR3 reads CASSQGTGVGDTQYF. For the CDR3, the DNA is TGCGCCAGCAGCCAAGGGACTGGAGTTGGAGATACGCAGTATTTT.